This T cell receptor beta chain comes out of a study of cytomegalovirus exposure and HLA in healthy donors. About the research overall: Assignment to the Caucasian-associated ancestry cluster applied to approximately 79% of the approximately 400 genotyped donors. Study-wide findings and caveats: Immune exposure information comprised only CMV serostatus. Most TCR beta V segments were productive about 90% or about 30% of the time in an earlier analysis.

The PCR made use of 60 Vbeta and 13 Jbeta primers. Only in-frame clones appear in the TCRdb table, and some are missing; sequencing was by immunoSEQ multiplex PCR. The sample gives around 150,000 clones, roughly three quarters of which show up once; 3.5% to 4.5% is in the top ten. Comments on this clone: The target antigen is unknown.

Each donor was healthy, and each was a bone marrow donor. Per the germline V gene, CDR1 is SGHRS and CDR2 is YFSETQ. CDR3 size: 13 residues. V shed 0 bases and J shed 10 bases, with 13 bases lying between them. The chain links TRBV5-1 to TRBJ1-1; D might be TRBD1 (6 bases). Sample: PBMCs. The TCR was taken from a human donor in good health. CDR3 in amino acids: CASSLVEGGGAFF. DNA of the CDR3: TGCGCCAGCAGCTTGGTTGAAGGGGGGGGAGCTTTCTTT. Supplemented by reference TRBV5-1 and TRBJ1-1, the full variable domain reads KAGVTQTPRYLIKTRGQQVTLSCSPISGHRSVSWYQQTPGQGLQFLFEYFSETQRNKGNFPGRFSGRQFSNSRSEMNVSTLELGDSALYLCASSLVEGGGAFFGQGTRLTVV.